The rows below give T cell receptor beta chains drawn from one sample of a study of cytomegalovirus exposure and HLA in healthy donors. Profiled with immunoSEQ multiplex PCR; TCRdb holds only in-frame clones, not every one. The data contain approximately 150,000 clones, around two thirds of them singletons. Sequenced input: PBMCs. These receptors all come from a man aged 25 to 40 in good health and CMV-seropositive. CDR3s include the opening cysteine and the closing phenylalanine or tryptophan.

CASTRGRSTDTQYF	TRBV27	TRBJ2-3
CASSTPSPREEQYF	TRBV5-1	TRBJ2-7
CASSQDGGPNTGELFF	TRBV4-2	TRBJ2-2
CASIETGGLNEKLFF	TRBV2	TRBJ1-4
CASGWDRGNTEAFF	TRBV12-5	TRBJ1-1
CASSRGSYYEQYF	TRBV6-1	.
CASRNSGQGARELFF	TRBV6-5	TRBJ1-4
CASSYAGGSGSYEQYF	TRBV6-5	TRBJ2-7
CASSQLSGSSYEQYF	TRBV4-1	TRBJ2-7
CASSVEPGMDTQYF	TRBV9	TRBJ2-3
CASSLAQGGDTQYF	TRBV28	TRBJ2-3
CASSLARSAPPFF	TRBV7-2	TRBJ2-1
CAWSPSDRVYQPQHF	TRBV30	TRBJ1-5
CAGRQRLGSYEQYF	TRBV2	TRBJ2-7
CAIRIAGTGYNEQFF	TRBV10-3	TRBJ2-1
CASSYRDRLNSPLHF	TRBV5-6	TRBJ1-6
CASGGTADNSPLHF	TRBV5-1	TRBJ1-6
CASKGDYQETQYF	TRBV6-5	TRBJ2-5
CSAGQWGQPQHF	TRBV29-1	TRBJ1-5
CASDLTGSNTEAFF	TRBV7-9	TRBJ1-1
CASNRQGGRTEAFF	TRBV2	TRBJ1-1
CSSKEQGDLNTEAFF	TRBV7-9	TRBJ1-1
CASRGTSDYNEQFF	TRBV28	TRBJ2-1
CASSFLYSGTESYEQYF	TRBV7-9	TRBJ2-7
CASSIPGTVTEAFF	TRBV21-1	TRBJ1-1
CASTLASSYNEQFF	TRBV5-8	TRBJ2-1
CASSSSGTANSGNTIYF	TRBV5-6	TRBJ1-3
CASGGLIGTEAFF	TRBV7-6	TRBJ1-1